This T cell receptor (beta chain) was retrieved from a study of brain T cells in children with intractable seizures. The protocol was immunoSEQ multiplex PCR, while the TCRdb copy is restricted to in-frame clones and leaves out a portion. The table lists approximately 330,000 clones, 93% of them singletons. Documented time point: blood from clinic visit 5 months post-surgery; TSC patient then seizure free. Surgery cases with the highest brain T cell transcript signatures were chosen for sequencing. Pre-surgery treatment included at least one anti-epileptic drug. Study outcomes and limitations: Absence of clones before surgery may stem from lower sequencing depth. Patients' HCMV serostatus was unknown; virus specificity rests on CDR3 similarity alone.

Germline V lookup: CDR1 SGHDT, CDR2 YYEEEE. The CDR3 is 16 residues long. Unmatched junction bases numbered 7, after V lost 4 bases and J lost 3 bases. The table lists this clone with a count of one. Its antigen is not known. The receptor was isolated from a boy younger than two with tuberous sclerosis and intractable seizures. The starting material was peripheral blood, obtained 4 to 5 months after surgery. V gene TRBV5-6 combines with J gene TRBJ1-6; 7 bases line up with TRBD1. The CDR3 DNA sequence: TGTGCCAGCAGCCTAGGACAGGTTTTCTATAATTCACCCCTCCACTTT. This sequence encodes CASSLGQVFYNSPLHF.